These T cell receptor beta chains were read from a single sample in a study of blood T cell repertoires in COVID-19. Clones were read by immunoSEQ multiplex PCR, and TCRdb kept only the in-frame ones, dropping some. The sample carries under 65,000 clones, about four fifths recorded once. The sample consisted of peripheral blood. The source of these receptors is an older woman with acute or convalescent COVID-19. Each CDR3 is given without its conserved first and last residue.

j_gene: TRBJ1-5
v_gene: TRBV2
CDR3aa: ASSYGQGNNQPQH

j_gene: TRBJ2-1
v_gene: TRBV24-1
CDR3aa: ATSGKRLNEQF

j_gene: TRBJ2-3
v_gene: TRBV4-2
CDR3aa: ASSQEPATSTDTQY

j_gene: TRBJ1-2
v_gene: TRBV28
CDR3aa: ASSWWGGGYT

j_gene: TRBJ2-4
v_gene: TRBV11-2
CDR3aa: ASSSDQRGIQY

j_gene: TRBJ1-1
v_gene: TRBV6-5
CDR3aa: ASSRQVRSAAF

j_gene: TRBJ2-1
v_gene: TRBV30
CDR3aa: AFGSYNEQF

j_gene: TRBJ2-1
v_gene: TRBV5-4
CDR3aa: ASSPLTSGRRNEQF

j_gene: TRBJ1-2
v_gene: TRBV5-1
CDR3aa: ASSLGTFGYT

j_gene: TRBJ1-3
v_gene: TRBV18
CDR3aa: ASSLTTDAGNTIY

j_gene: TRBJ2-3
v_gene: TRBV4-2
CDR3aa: ASSQGPGDTDTQY

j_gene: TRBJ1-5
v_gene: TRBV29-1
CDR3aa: SVGGTGGNQPQH

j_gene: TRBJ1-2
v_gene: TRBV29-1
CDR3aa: SVVRAGVTYGYT

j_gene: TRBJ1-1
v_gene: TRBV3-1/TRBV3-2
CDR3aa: ASSQAAGGSTEAF

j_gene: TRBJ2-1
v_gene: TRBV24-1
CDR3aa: ATTSGRFDEQF

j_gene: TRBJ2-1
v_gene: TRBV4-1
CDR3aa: ASSQPSGRAVYNEQF

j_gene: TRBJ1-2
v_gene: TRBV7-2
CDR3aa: ASSPAREGMGYYGYT

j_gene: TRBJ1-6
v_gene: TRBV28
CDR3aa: ASSLWDRNSPLH

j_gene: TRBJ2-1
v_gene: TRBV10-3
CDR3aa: AISESMRELRSEQF

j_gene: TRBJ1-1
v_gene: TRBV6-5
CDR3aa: ASSYPRTALSTEAF

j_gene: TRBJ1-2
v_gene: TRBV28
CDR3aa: ASRSNYGYT

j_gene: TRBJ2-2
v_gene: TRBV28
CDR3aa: ASLRLAGATGELF

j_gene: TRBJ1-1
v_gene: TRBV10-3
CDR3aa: AISTGQAMNTEAF

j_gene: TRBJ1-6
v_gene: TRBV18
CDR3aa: ASSPAGNNSPLH

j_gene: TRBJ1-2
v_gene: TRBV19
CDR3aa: ASSIPWGPSNYGYT

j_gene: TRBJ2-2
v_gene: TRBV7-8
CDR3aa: ASSTTTSGNTGELF

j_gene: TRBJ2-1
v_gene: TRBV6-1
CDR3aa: ASSENGGAVYNEQF

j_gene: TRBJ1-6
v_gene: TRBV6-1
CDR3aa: ASSDLRTGGSPLH

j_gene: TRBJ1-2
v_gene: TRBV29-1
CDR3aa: SVTVNYGYT

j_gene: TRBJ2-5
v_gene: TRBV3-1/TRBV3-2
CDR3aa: ASTSKDREETQY

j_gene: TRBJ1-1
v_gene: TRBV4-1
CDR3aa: ASSQEGAGGLTEAF

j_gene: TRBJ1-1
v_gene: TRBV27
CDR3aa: ASSHSKFGQNTEAF

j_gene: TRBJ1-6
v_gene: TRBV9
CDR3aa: ASSADTFNSPLH

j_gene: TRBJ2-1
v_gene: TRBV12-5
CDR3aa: ASGHSGGDNEQF

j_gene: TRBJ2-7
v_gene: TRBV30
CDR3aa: AWSVQGSSYEQY

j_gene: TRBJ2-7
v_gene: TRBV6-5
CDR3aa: ASSPRGDHEQY

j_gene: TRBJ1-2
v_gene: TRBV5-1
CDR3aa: ASSLGSYGYT

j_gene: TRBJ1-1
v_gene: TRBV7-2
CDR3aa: ASSLAGTPPIAF

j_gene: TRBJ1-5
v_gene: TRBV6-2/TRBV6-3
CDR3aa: ASSYSEQNPYSNQPQH

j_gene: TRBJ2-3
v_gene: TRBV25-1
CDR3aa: ASSAAGSTDTQY

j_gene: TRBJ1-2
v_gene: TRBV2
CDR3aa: ASRRQLYGYT

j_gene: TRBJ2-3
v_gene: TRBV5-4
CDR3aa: ASGTSGSRRGDTQY

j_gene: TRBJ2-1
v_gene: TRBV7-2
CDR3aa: ASRGTSGRVYNEQF

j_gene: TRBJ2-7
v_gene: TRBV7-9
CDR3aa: ASSFWDRVYEQY

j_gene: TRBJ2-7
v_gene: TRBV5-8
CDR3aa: ASSRRGQDSYEQY

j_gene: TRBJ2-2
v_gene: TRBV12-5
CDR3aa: ASAKTANTGELF

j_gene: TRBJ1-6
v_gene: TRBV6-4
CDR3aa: ASSESGNSPLH

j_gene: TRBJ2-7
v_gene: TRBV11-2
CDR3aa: ASSLIRREGPYEQY

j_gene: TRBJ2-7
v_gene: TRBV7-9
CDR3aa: ASSPGTIGYEQY

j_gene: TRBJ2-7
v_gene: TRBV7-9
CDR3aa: ASSPSSYEQY

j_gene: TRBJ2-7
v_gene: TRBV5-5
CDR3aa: ASSQGQSSYEQY

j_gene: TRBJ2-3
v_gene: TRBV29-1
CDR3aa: SVVPQGRTDTQY

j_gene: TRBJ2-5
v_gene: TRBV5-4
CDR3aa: ASSLVGHSQETQY

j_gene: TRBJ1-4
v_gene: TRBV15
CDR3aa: ATSRGGLWEKLF

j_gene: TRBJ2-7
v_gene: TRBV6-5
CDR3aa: ATFDSVSSSYEQY

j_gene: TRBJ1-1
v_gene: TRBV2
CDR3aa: ASSPGTGVTEAF